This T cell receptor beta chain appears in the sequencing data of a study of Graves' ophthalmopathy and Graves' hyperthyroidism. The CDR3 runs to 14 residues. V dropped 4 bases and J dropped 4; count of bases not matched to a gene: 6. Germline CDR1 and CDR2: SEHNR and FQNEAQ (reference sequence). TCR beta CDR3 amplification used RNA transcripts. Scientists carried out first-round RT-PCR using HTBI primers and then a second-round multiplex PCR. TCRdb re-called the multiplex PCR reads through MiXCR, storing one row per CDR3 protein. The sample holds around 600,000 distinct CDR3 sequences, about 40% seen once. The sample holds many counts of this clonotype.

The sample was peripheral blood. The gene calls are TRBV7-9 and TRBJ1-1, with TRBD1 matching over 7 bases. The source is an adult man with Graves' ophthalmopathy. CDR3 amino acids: CASSYRQGRTEAFF. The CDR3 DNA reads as TGTGCCAGCAGCTACCGACAGGGTCGCACTGAAGCTTTCTTT.